This TCR beta chain was identified in a study of T cell responses to AZD1222 COVID-19 vaccine. Study-level information: Second-dose intervals of approximately 4 or approximately 12 weeks were pooled. Points from the study as a whole: The peak T cell response came first, and repertoires were sampled only after it.

Worth noting for this clone: Its antigen is unknown.

Only in-frame clones appear in the TCRdb table, and some are missing; sequencing was by immunoSEQ multiplex PCR. The data show fewer than 200,000 clones, about nine tenths seen once. The source was peripheral blood, collected on day 0 of AZD1222 vaccination. The clonotype originates from an adult in good health.

The CDR3 loop is CASSPRQGYYEQYF. CDR3 DNA sequence: TGTGCCAGCAGTCCAAGACAGGGATACTACGAGCAGTACTTC. The V and J genes are TRBV27 and TRBJ2-7; 7 bases line up with TRBD1. Germline V gene sequence: CDR1 MNHEY, CDR2 SMNVEV (reference sequence). After removal of 5 bases from V and 3 bases from J, the junction contained 7 bases not matched to a gene. The CDR3 covers 14 residues.